Listed here are 15 T cell receptor beta chains from one sample, sequenced in a study of cytomegalovirus exposure and HLA in healthy donors. Use of 60 Vbeta and 13 Jbeta primers characterized the PCR. Sequencing was performed with immunoSEQ multiplex PCR; in TCRdb, only in-frame clones are kept and a portion is missing. Seen here are under 250,000 clones, about 77% observed once, and the top ten hold about 0.45%. The material sequenced was PBMCs. These receptors were taken from a boy between 10 and 17 years old in good health and CMV-seronegative.

The chain recombines TRBV27 with TRBJ1-5; no clear D gene. The germline CDR1 and CDR2 sequences are MNHEY and SMNVEV (reference sequence). The CDR3 runs to 16 residues. V was shortened by 4 bases and J by 2 bases, with 15 bases between the two germline ends. CDR3 loop: CASSSYSIEGNQPQHF. The CDR3 DNA is TGTGCCAGCAGTTCTTATTCTATAGAAGGCAATCAGCCCCAGCATTTT.

The chain uses TRBV2 and TRBJ2-5, with D possibly TRBD2 on 6 matching bases. Per germline, CDR1 SNHLY and CDR2 FYNNEI. Trimming took off 6 bases at V and 13 bases at J, with 18 bases between the two ends. The length of the CDR3 is 12 residues. CDR3 sequence: CASSPPGLEWYF. In DNA, the CDR3 is TGTGCCAGCAGCCCTCCGGGACTGGAGTGGTACTTC.

This chain connects TRBV30 to TRBJ1-1; TRBD1 matches at 9 bases. Germline trimming cut 6 bases from V and 0 bases from J; bases unmatched to any gene: 2. The CDR3 covers 13 residues. CDR1 and CDR2 (germline): GTSNPN, SVGIG (reference sequence). DNA of the CDR3: TGTGCCTGTGACAGGGGGATGAACACTGAAGCTTTCTTT. Protein sequence: CACDRGMNTEAFF.

The chain joins TRBV28 to TRBJ1-2, with a weak D call TRBD1 (5 bases). Trimming removed 6 bases at V and 0 bases at J, with 17 bases between. Looked up from germline, CDR1 is MDHEN and CDR2 is SYDVKM. This CDR3 region has 16 residues. The CDR3 region has the DNA TGTGCCAGCAGCTACCTCCAGGGCAATCCTAACTATGGCTACACCTTC. This gives the protein CASSYLQGNPNYGYTF.

In DNA, the CDR3 is TGTGCCAGCAGCTTAGACCGGACAGGAGGCTACACCTTC. The encoded protein is CASSLDRTGGYTF. V is TRBV11-2 and J is TRBJ1-2; 7 bases match TRBD1. Per the germline V gene, CDR1 is SGHAT and CDR2 is FQNNGV. The ends lost 0 bases at V and 8 bases at J; junction bases unmatched: 3. The CDR3 extends over 13 amino acids.

V and J are TRBV5-6 and TRBJ1-2; D is ambiguous. The CDR3 loop spans 12 amino acids. Germline V gives CDR1 SGHDT, CDR2 YYEEEE. Deletions cut 3 bases from V and 7 bases from J, with 10 bases between. CDR3 protein: CASSWGEGGYTF. The CDR3 nucleotides are TGTGCCAGCAGCTGGGGAGAGGGTGGCTACACCTTC.

The rearrangement uses TRBV30 and TRBJ2-1; 8 bases are a match to TRBD2. This CDR3 is 15 amino acids long. Germline CDR1 is GTSNPN and CDR2 is SVGIG (reference sequence). V shed 0 bases, J shed 5 bases, and the junction held 6 bases outside the gene matches. The CDR3 DNA is TGTGCCTGGAGTGTAGGGACTAGAATCAACAATGAGCAGTTCTTC. It encodes CAWSVGTRINNEQFF.

V is TRBV7-9 and J is TRBJ1-1; no definite D call. V was cut by 4 bases and J by 0 bases, with 12 bases left in between. Germline CDR1 SEHNR, CDR2 FQNEAQ (reference sequence). This CDR3 region has 15 residues. In DNA form, the CDR3 reads TGTGCCAGCAGCTCCCTCCCGGGGTTGAACACTGAAGCTTTCTTT. Translation: CASSSLPGLNTEAFF.

In this sample, this clone turned up once. The rearrangement joins TRBV2 to TRBJ1-2, with D possibly matching TRBD1 (5 bases). Germline V gene sequence: CDR1 SNHLY, CDR2 FYNNEI. The V and J ends lost 11 bases and 4 bases respectively, with 11 bases between them. This CDR3 contains 11 residues. The CDR3 is CAGGTIYGYTF. The CDR3 DNA is TGTGCCGGGGGGACGATCTATGGCTACACCTTC.

This rearrangement joins TRBV9 to TRBJ2-1; 8 nucleotides line up with TRBD2. Germline CDR1 is SGDLS and CDR2 is YYNGEE. This CDR3 is 15 amino acids long. The J segment lost 7 bases and the V segment lost 3 bases, leaving 9 bases of the junction unmatched. CDR3 DNA: TGTGCCAGCAGCGAACGGGGGGGGTCCGTGAATGAGCAGTTCTTC. It specifies CASSERGGSVNEQFF.

A note on this clone: An end of the junction differs from the germline gene, which may be a read error. The DNA for the CDR3 is TGTGCCAGTTCCCCGGAAAAACCGGGACAGGGTTTC. The encoded protein is CASSPEKPGQGF. The chain couples TRBV2 to TRBJ1-2, with 9 nucleotides matching TRBD1. The CDR3 runs to 12 residues. Germline V gene data show CDR1 as SNHLY and CDR2 as FYNNEI.

This sequence joins TRBV7-3 and TRBJ1-4, with TRBD1 matching over 8 bases. CDR1 is SGHTA and CDR2 is FQGTGA in the germline V gene. This CDR3 comprises 14 residues. After removal of 3 bases from V and 5 bases from J, the junction contained 2 bases not matched to a gene. DNA of the CDR3: TGTGCCAGCAGCTTCGGACAGGGAAATGAAAAACTGTTTTTT. Translation gives CASSFGQGNEKLFF.

The rearrangement links TRBV29-1 to TRBJ2-3; D might be TRBD2 (6 bases). The germline V gene encodes CDR1 SQVTM and CDR2 ANQGSEA. This CDR3 region has 16 residues. Trimming took 4 bases from V and 2 from J, leaving 19 bases between them. The chain's CDR3 is CSVGGVNGGTTDTQYF. The CDR3 nucleotides are TGCAGCGTTGGGGGGGTGAATGGCGGGACCACAGATACGCAGTATTTT.

The J gene is TRBJ1-2, the V gene TRBV10-1; the D is unclear. With 2 bases removed from V and 1 base from J, the gap between germline ends came to 5 bases. The CDR3 consists of 13 residues. Germline CDR1 and CDR2: WNHNN and SYGVQD (reference sequence). CDR3 amino acids: CASSEQRNYGYTF. The CDR3 nucleotides read TGCGCCAGCAGTGAGCAGCGTAACTATGGCTACACCTTC.

This rearrangement joins TRBV4-1 to TRBJ1-4; 8 positions match TRBD1. CDR1 MGHRA and CDR2 YSYEKL come from the germline V gene. This CDR3 region has 15 residues. The V gene end was trimmed by 4 bases and the J gene end by 5 bases; junction bases not matched to a gene: 6. The DNA of the CDR3 is TGCGCCAGCAGCCTTGGGGACAGGAGAAATGAAAAACTGTTTTTT. Its protein product is CASSLGDRRNEKLFF.